These 32 T cell receptor beta chains were all obtained from the same sample, sequenced in a study of technical replicates of blood from four donors. Repertoires were generated with immunoSEQ multiplex PCR, while TCRdb's copy carries only in-frame clones and drops some. The sample lists some 98,000 clones, approximately 96% occurring once. The sequenced sample consisted of T cells isolated from PBMCs. The receptors derive from a human donor in good health.

The chain has TRBV19 and TRBJ1-5, with 8 bases lining up with TRBD1. The CDR3 has 15 amino acids. V dropped 5 bases and J dropped 5; count of bases not matched to a gene: 8. The germline gives CDR1 LNHDA, CDR2 SQIVND (reference sequence). The CDR3 loop is CASSASQGGYQPQHF. CDR3 bases: TGTGCCAGTAGTGCCTCACAGGGGGGCTATCAGCCCCAGCATTTT.

The chain uses TRBV21-1 and TRBJ2-7; the table assigns TRBD2, which was not confirmed against the DNA. TRBV21-1 is designated a pseudogene. The CDR3 covers 16 residues. The DNA of the CDR3 is TGTGCCAGCAGCACCGACAGCGGGGGGAGCTCCTACGAGCAGTACTTC. It encodes CASSTDSGGSSYEQYF.

A single count supports this clone. The chain links TRBV14 to TRBJ2-1, with D perhaps matching TRBD2 (6 bases). V was trimmed by 4 bases and J by 1 base, leaving 20 bases between them. The germline gives CDR1 SGHDN, CDR2 FVKESK. This CDR3 comprises 18 residues. CDR3 sequence: CASSPRTTGTRSYNEQFF. DNA of the CDR3: TGTGCCAGCAGCCCAAGGACTACAGGAACAAGATCCTACAATGAGCAGTTCTTC.

The rearrangement joins TRBV5-1 to TRBJ2-3; a weak D match, TRBD1 (6 bases). Trimming pared 3 bases from V and 0 bases from J, leaving 17 bases between. This CDR3 is 17 amino acids long. In germline, CDR1 is SGHRS, CDR2 YFSETQ. The CDR3 reads CASSSLLRGMSTDTQYF. CDR3 bases: TGCGCCAGCAGCTCCCTCCTTAGGGGGATGAGCACAGATACGCAGTATTTT.

The CDR3 protein is CASSLWGGANLQETQYF. CDR3 sequence (DNA): TGTGCCAGCAGCCTCTGGGGGGGGGCGAACCTCCAAGAGACCCAGTACTTC. The chain couples TRBV11-2 to TRBJ2-5; the D gene is possibly TRBD2 (7 bases). Per the germline V gene, CDR1 is SGHAT and CDR2 is FQNNGV. The CDR3 is 17 amino acids. Trimming took 5 bases from V and 1 from J, leaving 20 bases between them.

This rearrangement joins TRBV6-5 to TRBJ2-4; TRBD1 agrees at 8 bases. CDR3 length: 15 residues. Germline CDR1 is MNHEY and CDR2 is SVGAGI. The J segment lost 2 bases and the V segment lost 6 bases, leaving 6 bases of the junction unmatched. The CDR3 protein is CASSRQGRTKNIQYF. The CDR3 DNA sequence: TGTGCCAGCAGCCGACAGGGGAGGACCAAAAACATTCAGTACTTC.

V is TRBV9 and J is TRBJ2-5; TRBD2 matches 11 bases. The CDR3 extends over 15 amino acids. V trimming: 3 bases; J trimming: 1 base; junction bases outside the gene matches: 2. CDR1 is SGDLS and CDR2 is YYNGEE in the germline V gene. The CDR3 loop is CASSAGLAVQETQYF. CDR3 DNA: TGTGCCAGCAGCGCGGGACTAGCGGTCCAAGAGACCCAGTACTTC.

V gene TRBV5-1 combines with J gene TRBJ1-4; D is uncertain. The CDR3 covers 18 residues. The germline V gene has CDR1 SGHRS and CDR2 YFSETQ. Trimming stripped 0 bases from V and 5 bases from J, with 20 bases between. CDR3 region: CASSLAESLVTENEKLFF. The CDR3 bases are TGCGCCAGCAGCTTGGCCGAATCCCTGGTGACGGAGAATGAAAAACTGTTTTTT.

The CDR3 is CASGGQGRRVGQPQHF. DNA for the CDR3: TGTGCCAGCGGGGGACAGGGGAGAAGGGTAGGACAGCCCCAGCATTTT. The chain uses TRBV2 and TRBJ1-5; the match to TRBD1 covers 10 bases. This CDR3 is built from 16 residues. The germline gives CDR1 SNHLY, CDR2 FYNNEI. The V segment lost 8 bases and the J segment 7 bases; nucleotides outside the gene matches: 14.

The rearrangement links TRBV29-1 to TRBJ1-1; 9 bases match TRBD1. Germline V gene data show CDR1 as SQVTM and CDR2 as ANQGSEA. The CDR3 is made up of 12 amino acids. With 6 bases clipped from V and 5 bases from J, the junction kept 4 bases outside the gene matches. In DNA form, the CDR3 reads TGCAGCGTCCGGGACAGGGTTACTGAAGCTTTCTTT. Its protein product is CSVRDRVTEAFF.

This chain uses TRBV7-9 with TRBJ2-3, with 7 positions matching TRBD1. CDR1 SEHNR and CDR2 FQNEAQ come from the germline V gene (reference sequence). The junction had 6 bases not matched to a gene; V was cut back by 2 bases and J by 4 bases. This CDR3 contains 15 residues. The chain's CDR3 is CASSLRQGAADTQYF. The CDR3 DNA reads as TGTGCCAGCAGCTTAAGACAGGGAGCGGCAGATACGCAGTATTTT.

The V call is TRBV7-2, the J call TRBJ2-7; no clear D gene. This CDR3 has 11 residues. Germline V CDR1 and CDR2: SGHTA, FQGNSA. Trimming pared 2 bases from V and 3 bases from J, leaving 2 bases between. The DNA for the CDR3 is TGTGCCAGCAGCTTACTCTACGAGCAGTACTTC. It specifies CASSLLYEQYF. Drawing the rest from reference TRBV7-2 and TRBJ2-7, the complete variable domain is GAGVSQSPSNKVTEKGKDVELRCDPISGHTALYWYRQSLGQGLEFLIYFQGNSAPDKSGLPSDRFSAERTGGSVSTLTIQRTQQEDSAVYLCASSLLYEQYFGPGTRLTVT.

The J gene is TRBJ2-1, the V gene TRBV19, with D perhaps TRBD2 (6 bases). This CDR3 comprises 17 residues. V gave up 0 bases and J gave up 3 bases, with 15 bases separating them. Germline values: CDR1 LNHDA, CDR2 SQIVND (reference sequence). This CDR3 reads CASSIDRMGLDYNEQFF. CDR3 in DNA: TGTGCCAGTAGTATAGATCGGATGGGACTGGACTACAATGAGCAGTTCTTC.

This clone appeared a few times. The chain has TRBV5-4 and TRBJ1-5; D perhaps matches TRBD1 (5 bases). V gave up 3 bases and J gave up 3 bases, with 10 bases separating them. The CDR3 has 14 amino acids. In germline, CDR1 is SGHNT, CDR2 YYREEE (reference sequence). Here the CDR3 DNA reads TGTGCCAGCAGCTCCCAGGGAAACAATCAGCCCCAGCATTTT. Encoded protein: CASSSQGNNQPQHF.

The genes are TRBV9 and TRBJ2-7; 8 bases are shared with TRBD1. Germline-derived CDR1 and CDR2 are SGDLS and YYNGEE. There are 16 residues in the CDR3. Trimming removed 2 bases from V and 0 bases from J; junction bases left unmatched: 7. The CDR3 reads CASSVKGQESSYEQYF. Written as DNA, the CDR3 is TGTGCCAGCAGCGTGAAGGGACAGGAAAGCTCCTACGAGCAGTACTTC.

The chain links TRBV7-2 to TRBJ1-5, with 8 bases matching TRBD1. This CDR3 contains 13 residues. Trimming cost V 4 bases and J 6 bases; bases outside gene matches: 2. Germline V CDR1 and CDR2: SGHTA, FQGNSA. The CDR3 DNA reads as TGTGCCAGCAGCTCACAGGGGGGTCAGCCCCAGCATTTT. Residues: CASSSQGGQPQHF.

This clone was found once. This chain links TRBV18 with TRBJ1-1; D gene uncertain. Between the trimmed V and J ends, which lost 2 bases and 0 bases, there was a span of 10 bases. The CDR3 loop spans 15 amino acids. From germline, CDR1 is KGHSH and CDR2 LQKENI. CDR3 in amino acids: CASSPGELMNTEAFF. In nucleotides, the CDR3 is TGTGCCAGCTCACCAGGGGAGCTCATGAACACTGAAGCTTTCTTT.

The rearrangement joins TRBV9 to TRBJ1-2, with 8 bases fitting TRBD1. The V and J ends lost 4 bases and 3 bases, in that order; junction bases with no gene match: 5. Germline loops: CDR1 SGDLS, CDR2 YYNGEE. This CDR3 is built from 14 residues. The CDR3 reads CASSLSTGDYGYTF. The CDR3 DNA sequence: TGTGCCAGCAGCCTCTCGACAGGGGACTATGGCTACACCTTC.

The V call is TRBV2, the J call TRBJ2-1; 7 positions agree with TRBD1. CDR3 size: 15 residues. J gave up 1 base and V 8 bases, and 8 bases lay outside the gene matches. Germline V lookup: CDR1 SNHLY, CDR2 FYNNEI. Written as DNA, the CDR3 is TGTGCCAGCGAAACGTTACAGGGGTCCTACAATGAGCAGTTCTTC. It is translated as CASETLQGSYNEQFF.

V and J are TRBV5-5 and TRBJ2-5; D remains ambiguous. Trimming took 0 bases from V and 3 from J, leaving 3 bases between them. The CDR3 extends over 12 amino acids. The germline gives CDR1 SGHKS, CDR2 YYEKEE (reference sequence). As DNA, the CDR3 is TGTGCCAGCAGCTTGGTAGAAGAGACCCAGTACTTC. Its protein is CASSLVEETQYF.

V is TRBV10-1 and J is TRBJ2-5, with 7 nucleotides matching TRBD1. The germline V gene encodes CDR1 WNHNN and CDR2 SYGVQD (reference sequence). This CDR3 comprises 14 residues. V lost 3 bases to trimming and J lost 7 bases; unmatched junction nucleotides: 8. CDR3 in amino acids: CASSEGGQAGTQYF. CDR3 DNA: TGCGCCAGCAGTGAAGGGGGCCAGGCAGGGACCCAGTACTTC.

The chain uses TRBV7-2 and TRBJ1-2, with unresolved D. Germline CDR1 SGHTA, CDR2 FQGNSA. The length of the CDR3 is 16 residues. The V gene lost 5 bases and the J gene lost 2 bases, with 18 bases spanning the gap. CDR3 in DNA: TGTGCCAGCAGCCCTAACTCCTTGGGGAGGAACTATGGCTACACCTTC. It specifies CASSPNSLGRNYGYTF.

This clone was detected only once. The V call is TRBV2, the J call TRBJ2-3; TRBD1 matches 8 bases. The trim removed 4 bases at V and 8 bases at J, leaving 14 bases unmatched. The CDR3 loop spans 16 amino acids. Germline CDR1 SNHLY, CDR2 FYNNEI. The CDR3 sequence: CASSAGRQGKTGTQYF. The CDR3 DNA reads as TGTGCCAGCAGTGCGGGCCGACAGGGGAAAACGGGTACGCAGTATTTT.

The J gene is TRBJ1-5, the V gene TRBV7-2; tentative D call: TRBD1 (5 bases). This CDR3 region has 16 residues. V dropped 2 bases and J dropped 7 bases, with 18 bases sitting between them. The V gene's germline CDR1 is SGHTA and CDR2 FQGNSA. In nucleotides, the CDR3 is TGTGCCAGCAGCTTATATCGATCAGGGTTCGGACAGCCCCAGCATTTT. Translated, it gives CASSLYRSGFGQPQHF.

The chain links TRBV7-9 to TRBJ1-1; D not certain. With 7 bases removed from V and 6 bases from J, the gap between germline ends came to 18 bases. This CDR3 spans 14 amino acids. Germline V gene data show CDR1 as SEHNR and CDR2 as FQNEAQ (reference sequence). The CDR3 region is CASMRAAISSEAFF. The CDR3 DNA sequence: TGTGCCAGCATGCGAGCGGCAATAAGCTCTGAAGCTTTCTTT.

The chain recombines TRBV10-3 with TRBJ2-1; the D is unclear. CDR3 length: 12 amino acids. Deletions cut 8 bases from V and 16 bases from J, with 21 bases between. The germline gives CDR1 ENHRY, CDR2 SYGVKD. The CDR3 DNA follows: TGTGCCATCCAGACCCAGGATCCGCACTTTTTCTTC. It translates to CAIQTQDPHFFF.

The rearrangement uses TRBV28 and TRBJ2-5, with TRBD2 identical over 14 bases. Per germline, CDR1 MDHEN and CDR2 SYDVKM. Trimming cost V 4 bases and J 5 bases; bases outside gene matches: 9. There are 17 residues in the CDR3. In DNA form, the CDR3 reads TGTGCCAGCAGTTCAAGACTAGCGGGGGGGCCCGGGGAGACCCAGTACTTC. The encoded protein is CASSSRLAGGPGETQYF.

The chain links TRBV5-4 to TRBJ1-3; no reliable D call. Between the trimmed V and J ends, which lost 4 bases and 2 bases, there was a span of 13 bases. The CDR3 runs 15 residues. The V gene's germline CDR1 is SGHNT and CDR2 YYREEE (reference sequence). CDR3 coding DNA: TGTGCCAGCAGCAACCCGGACGGGGCTGGAAACACCATATATTTT. Translation gives CASSNPDGAGNTIYF.

This chain uses TRBV7-6 with TRBJ2-7; 11 bases match TRBD1. Losses at the gene ends were 5 bases for V and 2 bases for J; bases not matched to a gene: 11. The V gene's germline CDR1 is SGHVS and CDR2 FNYEAQ. The CDR3 totals 17 residues. The CDR3 bases are TGTGCCAGCAGCGCATATTATCCGGGACAGGGGGCCTACGAGCAGTACTTC. Translating it yields CASSAYYPGQGAYEQYF.

The chain carries TRBV5-1 and TRBJ2-3; the D is unclear. Germline assignment: CDR1 SGHRS and CDR2 YFSETQ. The CDR3 totals 14 residues. The germline V and J ends were trimmed by 0 bases and 2 bases, with 7 bases remaining between them. The CDR3, as DNA: TGCGCCAGCAGCTTGGATCAGGCCACAGATACGCAGTATTTT. Translating it yields CASSLDQATDTQYF. Complete variable domain (other parts from reference TRBV5-1 and TRBJ2-3): KAGVTQTPRYLIKTRGQQVTLSCSPISGHRSVSWYQQTPGQGLQFLFEYFSETQRNKGNFPGRFSGRQFSNSRSEMNVSTLELGDSALYLCASSLDQATDTQYFGPGTRLTVL.

The rearrangement joins TRBV29-1 to TRBJ1-2; no definite D call. V shed 3 bases and J shed 4 bases, with 6 bases lying between them. This CDR3 region has 11 residues. Germline V gene sequence: CDR1 SQVTM, CDR2 ANQGSEA. CDR3 sequence: CSVEYSYGYTF. CDR3 DNA: TGCAGCGTTGAGTACAGCTATGGCTACACCTTC. The complete variable domain, with remaining parts taken from reference TRBV29-1 and TRBJ1-2, reads SAVISQKPSRDICQRGTSLTIQCQVDSQVTMMFWYRQQPGQSLTLIATANQGSEATYESGFVIDKFPISRPNLTFSTLTVSNMSPEDSSIYLCSVEYSYGYTFGSGTRLTVV.

This clone was picked up one time. The chain employs TRBV7-8 and TRBJ2-5, with D possibly being TRBD1 (6 bases). Trimming shortened V by 6 bases and J by 2 bases, and 13 bases separated the two germline ends. CDR3 length equals 14 residues. Per germline, CDR1 SGHVS and CDR2 FQNEAQ. The CDR3 DNA follows: TGTGCCAGCAGTTCGTGGGGGCAGCAAGAGACCCAGTACTTC. It translates to CASSSWGQQETQYF.